The present T cell receptor (beta chain) was sequenced within a study of cytomegalovirus exposure and HLA in healthy donors. CDR3 length equals 15 residues. Looked up from germline, CDR1 is SGHRS and CDR2 is YFSETQ. Unmatched junction bases numbered 6, after V lost 3 bases and J lost 5 bases. It was with 60 Vbeta and 13 Jbeta primers that the PCR ran. Using immunoSEQ multiplex PCR, the repertoire was profiled, and TCRdb retains in-frame clones only, with some absent. The sample carries about 120,000 clones, 77% recorded once. The table lists this clone with a few counts. Sequencing used PBMCs. This TCR was recovered from a man between 18 and 29 years old in good health and CMV-seropositive. V is TRBV5-1 and J is TRBJ2-1, with TRBD2 matching 9 bases. The CDR3 loop is CASSSAGLAHNEQFF. CDR3 coding DNA: TGCGCCAGCAGCTCGGCTGGACTAGCGCACAATGAGCAGTTCTTC.